This T cell receptor (beta chain) was documented in a study of blood T cell repertoires in COVID-19. Study-level information: Specimens from acute and convalescent COVID-19 originated in the United States, Italy and Spain. Sources were T cells, B-cell-depleted T cells, or PBMCs; the material itself was cDNA or gDNA.

Original methodology: Cell counts per sample came from amplifying reference gene primers. Clones were sequenced by immunoSEQ multiplex PCR, and TCRdb holds only the in-frame ones, with some missing. For V, J and clone size, that table is used; D and trimming come from the DNA. Among more than 65,000 clones listed, roughly 87% were seen once. Germline V gene sequence: CDR1 SQVTM, CDR2 ANQGSEA. The V and J ends lost 6 bases and 1 base, in that order; junction bases with no gene match: 1. This CDR3 spans 13 amino acids. Specimen: peripheral blood. V gene TRBV29-1 combines with J gene TRBJ2-2; 8 bases are shared with TRBD1. The sequence was collected from a man between 60 and 70 years old with acute or convalescent COVID-19. The DNA of the CDR3 is TGCAGCGTAGGGACAGGGAACACCGGGGAGCTGTTTTTT. The encoded protein is CSVGTGNTGELFF.